The clone carrying this TCR beta chain was found once. Clones were sequenced by immunoSEQ multiplex PCR, and TCRdb holds only the in-frame ones, with some missing. The sample carries over 100,000 clones, around 88% recorded once. Seattle patients were enrolled during active infection and followed longitudinally. This sample was taken from a study of blood T cell repertoires in COVID-19. This receptor was identified in a man aged 55 to 69 with COVID-19, enrolled during active disease. The sequencing input was peripheral blood.

The CDR3 DNA reads TGCGCCAGCAGCCCGCATCTCGCAGGGGAATCCTATAATTCACCCCTCCACTTT. Its translation: CASSPHLAGESYNSPLHF. The chain carries TRBV4-1 and TRBJ1-6; a weak D match, TRBD1 (6 bases). The CDR3 loop spans 18 amino acids. Germline V lookup: CDR1 MGHRA, CDR2 YSYEKL. The ends were cut back, 4 bases at V and 1 base at J, with 17 bases in the middle.